This T cell receptor beta chain was observed in a study of response to subunit inactivated influenza vaccine. There are 12 residues in the CDR3. V lost 6 bases, J lost 10 bases, and 13 bases lay in between. Germline values: CDR1 MDHEN, CDR2 SYDVKM. This clonotype was detected a few times. Its antigen is unidentified. TCRdb ran MiXCR on the RT-PCR reads and lists one entry per CDR3 protein. Of about 500,000 distinct CDR3 sequences listed, over 10% are singletons. Study-wide results and caveats: With each seasonal influenza vaccination, the authors suggested, few new T cells are recruited.

The clonotype was recovered from a man between 45 and 60 years old who received an inactivated influenza vaccine. The input for sequencing was PBMCs from blood, taken more than 35 days after vaccination. V gene TRBV28 combines with J gene TRBJ2-1; TRBD1 is a possible D gene (5 bases). The CDR3 spells CASRVAGLEQFF. CDR3 in DNA: TGTGCCAGCAGGGTTGCAGGGTTAGAGCAGTTCTTC.